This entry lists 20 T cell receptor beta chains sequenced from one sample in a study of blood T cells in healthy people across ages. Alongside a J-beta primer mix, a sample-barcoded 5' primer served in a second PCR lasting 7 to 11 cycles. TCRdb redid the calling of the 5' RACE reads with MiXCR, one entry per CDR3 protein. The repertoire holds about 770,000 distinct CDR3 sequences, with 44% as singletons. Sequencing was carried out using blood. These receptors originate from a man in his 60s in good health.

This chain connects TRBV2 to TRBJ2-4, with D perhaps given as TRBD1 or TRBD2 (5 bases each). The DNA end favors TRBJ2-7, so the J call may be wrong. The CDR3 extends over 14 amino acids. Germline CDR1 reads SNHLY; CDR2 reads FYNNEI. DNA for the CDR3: TGTGCCAGCGAACCCCCGGGACCGGTATACGAGCAGTACTTC. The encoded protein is CASEPPGPVYEQYF.

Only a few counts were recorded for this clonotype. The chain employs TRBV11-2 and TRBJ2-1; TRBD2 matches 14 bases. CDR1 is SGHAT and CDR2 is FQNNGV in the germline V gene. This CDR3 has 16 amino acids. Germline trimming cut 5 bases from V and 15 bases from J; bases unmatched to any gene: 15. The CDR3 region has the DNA TGTGCCAGCAGCCCAGGGACTAGCGGGGGAAAAGAGAGCAGGTTCTTC. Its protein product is CASSPGTSGGKESRFF.

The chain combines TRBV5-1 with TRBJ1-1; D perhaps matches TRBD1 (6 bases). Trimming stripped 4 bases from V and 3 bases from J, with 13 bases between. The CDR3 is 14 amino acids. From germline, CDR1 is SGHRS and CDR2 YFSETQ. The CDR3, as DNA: TGCGCCAGCAGCCCCCATGGACAGCACACTGAAGCTTTCTTT. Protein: CASSPHGQHTEAFF.

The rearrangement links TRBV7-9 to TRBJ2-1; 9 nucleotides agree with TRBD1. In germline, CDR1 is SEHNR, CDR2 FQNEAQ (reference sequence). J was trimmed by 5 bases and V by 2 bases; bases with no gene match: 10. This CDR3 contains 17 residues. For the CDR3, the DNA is TGTGCCAGCAGCTTAACAGGGGACAGGGTGTTCGACAATGAGCAGTTCTTC. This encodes CASSLTGDRVFDNEQFF.

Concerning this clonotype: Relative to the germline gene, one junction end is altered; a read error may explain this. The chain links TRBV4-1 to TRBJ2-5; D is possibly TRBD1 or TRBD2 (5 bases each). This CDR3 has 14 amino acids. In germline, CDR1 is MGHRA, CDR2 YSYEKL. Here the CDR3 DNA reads TGCGCCAGCGGCCAAGATATGAGGGGAGAGACCCAGTACTTC. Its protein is CASGQDMRGETQYF.

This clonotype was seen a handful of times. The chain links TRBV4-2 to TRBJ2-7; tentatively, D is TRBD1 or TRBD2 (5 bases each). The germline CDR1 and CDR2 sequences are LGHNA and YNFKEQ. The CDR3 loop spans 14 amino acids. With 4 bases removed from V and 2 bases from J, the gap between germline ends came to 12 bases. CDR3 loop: CASSPRDPPYEQYF. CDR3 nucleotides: TGTGCCAGCAGCCCAAGGGACCCTCCCTACGAGCAGTACTTC.

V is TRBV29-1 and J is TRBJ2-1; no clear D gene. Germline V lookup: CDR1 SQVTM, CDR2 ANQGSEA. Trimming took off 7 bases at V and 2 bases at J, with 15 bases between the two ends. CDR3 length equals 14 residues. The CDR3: CSGSRSGPYNEQFF. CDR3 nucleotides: TGCAGCGGGAGTAGGTCAGGACCCTACAATGAGCAGTTCTTC.

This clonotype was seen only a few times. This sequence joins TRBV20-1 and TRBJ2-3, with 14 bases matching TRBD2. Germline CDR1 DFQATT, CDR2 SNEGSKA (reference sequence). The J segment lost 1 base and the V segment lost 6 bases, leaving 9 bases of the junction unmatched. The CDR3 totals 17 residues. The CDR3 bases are TGCAGTGCGAGCAGGACTAGCGGGGGGTATGGCACAGATACGCAGTATTTT. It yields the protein CSASRTSGGYGTDTQYF.

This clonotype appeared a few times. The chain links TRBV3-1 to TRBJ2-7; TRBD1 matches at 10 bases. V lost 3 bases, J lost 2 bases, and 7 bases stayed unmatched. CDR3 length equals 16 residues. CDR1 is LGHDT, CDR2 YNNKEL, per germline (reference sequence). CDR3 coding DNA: TGTGCCAGCAGCCATCGACCGGGACAGGGGACCTACGAGCAGTACTTC. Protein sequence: CASSHRPGQGTYEQYF.

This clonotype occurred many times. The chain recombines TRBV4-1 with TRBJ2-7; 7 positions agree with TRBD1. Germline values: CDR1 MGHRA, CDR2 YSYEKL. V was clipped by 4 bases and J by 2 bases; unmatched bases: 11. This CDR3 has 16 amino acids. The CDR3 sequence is CASSPSLTGLTYEQYF. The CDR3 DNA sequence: TGCGCCAGCAGCCCTTCCTTGACAGGGCTAACCTACGAGCAGTACTTC.

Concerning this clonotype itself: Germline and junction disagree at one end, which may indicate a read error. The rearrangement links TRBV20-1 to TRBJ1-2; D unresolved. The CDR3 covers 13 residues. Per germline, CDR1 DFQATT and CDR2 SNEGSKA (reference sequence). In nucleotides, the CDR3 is TGCTGTGCTAGAGTAGTAGGAGAAAATGGCTACACCTTC. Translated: CCARVVGENGYTF.

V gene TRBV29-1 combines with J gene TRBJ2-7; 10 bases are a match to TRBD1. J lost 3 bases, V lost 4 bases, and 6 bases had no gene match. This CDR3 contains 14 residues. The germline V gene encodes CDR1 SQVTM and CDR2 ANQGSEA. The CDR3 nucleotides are TGCAGCGTTGTATGTTGGGACAGGGGCTACGAGCAGTACTTC. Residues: CSVVCWDRGYEQYF.

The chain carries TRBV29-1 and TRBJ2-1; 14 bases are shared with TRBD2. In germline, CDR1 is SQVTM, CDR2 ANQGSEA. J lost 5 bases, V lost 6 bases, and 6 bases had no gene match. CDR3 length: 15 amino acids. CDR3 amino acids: CSVGTSGGQHNEQFF. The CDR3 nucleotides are TGCAGCGTCGGGACTAGCGGGGGACAACACAATGAGCAGTTCTTC.

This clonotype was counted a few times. The CDR3 DNA follows: TGCAGTGCTAAGCGGGGACACAATGAGCAGTACTTC. It yields the protein CSAKRGHNEQYF. V is TRBV20-1 and J is TRBJ2-1, with TRBD2 as a possible D gene (7 bases). The end of the DNA fits TRBJ2-7 better, so the J call may be wrong. The CDR3 runs to 12 residues. The V gene's germline CDR1 is DFQATT and CDR2 SNEGSKA (reference sequence).

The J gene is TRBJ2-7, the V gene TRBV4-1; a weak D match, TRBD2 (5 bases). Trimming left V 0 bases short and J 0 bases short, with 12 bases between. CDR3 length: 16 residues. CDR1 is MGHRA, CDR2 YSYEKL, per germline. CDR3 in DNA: TGCGCCAGCAGCCAAGAGTTACGAGGGAGCTCCTACGAGCAGTACTTC. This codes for CASSQELRGSSYEQYF.

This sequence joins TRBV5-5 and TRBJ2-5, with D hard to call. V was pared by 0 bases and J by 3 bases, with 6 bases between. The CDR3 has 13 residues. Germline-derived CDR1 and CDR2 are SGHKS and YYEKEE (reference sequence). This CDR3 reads CASSLGKEETQYF. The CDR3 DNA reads TGTGCCAGCAGCTTGGGGAAGGAAGAGACCCAGTACTTC.

CDR3 sequence (DNA): TGCAGTGCCAACGGGAGGGTAAATAATTCACCCCTCCACTTT. It codes for CSANGRVNNSPLHF. V is TRBV20-1 and J is TRBJ1-6; D remains ambiguous. Trimming removed 6 bases at V and 5 bases at J, with 14 bases between. CDR3 length: 14 amino acids. Germline lookup yields CDR1 DFQATT and CDR2 SNEGSKA (reference sequence).

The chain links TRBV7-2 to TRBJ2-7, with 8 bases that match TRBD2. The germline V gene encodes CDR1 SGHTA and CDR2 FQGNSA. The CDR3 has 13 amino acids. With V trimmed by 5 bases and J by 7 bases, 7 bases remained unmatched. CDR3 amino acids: CASSPGLAGEQYF. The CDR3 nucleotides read TGTGCCAGCAGCCCCGGACTAGCTGGGGAGCAGTACTTC.

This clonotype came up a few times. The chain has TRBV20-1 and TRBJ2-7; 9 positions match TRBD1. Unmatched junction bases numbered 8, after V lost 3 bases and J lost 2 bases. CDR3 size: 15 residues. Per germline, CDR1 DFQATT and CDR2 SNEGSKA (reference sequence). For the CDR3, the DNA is TGCAGTGCTAGGGGGGACAGGGAGTTCGCCTACGAGCAGTACTTC. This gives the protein CSARGDREFAYEQYF.

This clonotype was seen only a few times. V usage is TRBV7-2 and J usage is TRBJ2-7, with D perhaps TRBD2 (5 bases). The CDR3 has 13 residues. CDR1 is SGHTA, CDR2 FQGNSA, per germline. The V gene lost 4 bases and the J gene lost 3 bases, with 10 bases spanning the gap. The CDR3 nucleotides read TGTGCCAGCAGCTCCCGACGGGACTACGAGCAGTACTTC. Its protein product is CASSSRRDYEQYF.